These T cell receptor beta chains were read from a single sample in a study of response to subunit inactivated influenza vaccine. TCRdb reanalysed the RT-PCR reads using MiXCR and keeps one entry per CDR3 protein. The sample lists about 650,000 distinct CDR3 sequences, 15% to 18% occurring once. Specimen: PBMCs from blood, collected roughly 12 days after vaccination. These receptors all come from a man in his fifties who received an inactivated influenza vaccine. Each CDR3 is given with its conserved first and last residue. Rows may omit the clone size; those that give it use once, few, many or a size class.

abundance: many; len: 15; v_gene: TRBV4-1; j_gene: TRBJ1-4; CDR3aa: CASSLKPGANEKLFF
abundance: .; len: 14; v_gene: TRBV12-3/TRBV12-4; j_gene: TRBJ2-7; CDR3aa: CASSPNRDYLEQYF
abundance: few; len: 12; v_gene: TRBV20-1; j_gene: TRBJ2-3; CDR3aa: CSGVLTVDTQYF
abundance: few; len: 11; v_gene: TRBV2; j_gene: TRBJ2-3; CDR3aa: CAGRLTDTQYF
abundance: many; len: 14; v_gene: TRBV12-3/TRBV12-4; j_gene: TRBJ2-2; CDR3aa: CASSLYRNTGELFF
abundance: .; len: 15; v_gene: TRBV21-1; j_gene: TRBJ2-7; CDR3aa: CASSKATGTHYEQYF
abundance: .; len: 15; v_gene: TRBV12-3/TRBV12-4; j_gene: TRBJ2-1; CDR3aa: CASSHGGRFYNEQFF
abundance: .; len: 14; v_gene: TRBV5-8; j_gene: TRBJ2-3; CDR3aa: CASSSLTRTDTQYF
abundance: few; len: 13; v_gene: TRBV6-2/TRBV6-3; j_gene: TRBJ1-1; CDR3aa: CATAGHLNTEAFF
abundance: .; len: 13; v_gene: TRBV4-1; j_gene: TRBJ1-1; CDR3aa: CATTQRVNTEAFF
abundance: .; len: 11; v_gene: TRBV5-1; j_gene: TRBJ2-5; CDR3aa: CASSSDETQYF
abundance: .; len: 13; v_gene: TRBV5-6; j_gene: TRBJ1-2; CDR3aa: CASSYGQHYGYTF
abundance: few; len: 17; v_gene: TRBV5-1; j_gene: TRBJ2-1; CDR3aa: CASSLASGTGRNNEQFF
abundance: .; len: 16; v_gene: TRBV2; j_gene: TRBJ2-3; CDR3aa: CASGWASGGAEDTQYF
abundance: .; len: 15; v_gene: TRBV5-1; j_gene: TRBJ2-5; CDR3aa: CASSAPGGLKETQYF
abundance: .; len: 13; v_gene: TRBV5-1; j_gene: TRBJ1-1; CDR3aa: CASRTGSNTEAFF
abundance: .; len: 15; v_gene: TRBV7-8; j_gene: TRBJ2-7; CDR3aa: CASSLELGTGYEQYF
abundance: .; len: 14; v_gene: TRBV2; j_gene: TRBJ2-7; CDR3aa: CASSVETASYEQYF
abundance: few; len: 13; v_gene: TRBV4-2; j_gene: TRBJ1-3; CDR3aa: CASSQRLLDTIYF
abundance: .; len: 17; v_gene: TRBV20-1; j_gene: TRBJ2-1; CDR3aa: CSARDPRNSGVYNEQFF
abundance: .; len: 14; v_gene: TRBV5-1; j_gene: TRBJ2-5; CDR3aa: CASTSETGWETQYF
abundance: few; len: 14; v_gene: TRBV10-3; j_gene: TRBJ1-1; CDR3aa: CAIRRTGVNTEAFF
abundance: .; len: 13; v_gene: TRBV20-1; j_gene: TRBJ2-2; CDR3aa: CSARPLASGELFF
abundance: .; len: 14; v_gene: TRBV2; j_gene: TRBJ2-7; CDR3aa: CASRPVAGGNEQYF